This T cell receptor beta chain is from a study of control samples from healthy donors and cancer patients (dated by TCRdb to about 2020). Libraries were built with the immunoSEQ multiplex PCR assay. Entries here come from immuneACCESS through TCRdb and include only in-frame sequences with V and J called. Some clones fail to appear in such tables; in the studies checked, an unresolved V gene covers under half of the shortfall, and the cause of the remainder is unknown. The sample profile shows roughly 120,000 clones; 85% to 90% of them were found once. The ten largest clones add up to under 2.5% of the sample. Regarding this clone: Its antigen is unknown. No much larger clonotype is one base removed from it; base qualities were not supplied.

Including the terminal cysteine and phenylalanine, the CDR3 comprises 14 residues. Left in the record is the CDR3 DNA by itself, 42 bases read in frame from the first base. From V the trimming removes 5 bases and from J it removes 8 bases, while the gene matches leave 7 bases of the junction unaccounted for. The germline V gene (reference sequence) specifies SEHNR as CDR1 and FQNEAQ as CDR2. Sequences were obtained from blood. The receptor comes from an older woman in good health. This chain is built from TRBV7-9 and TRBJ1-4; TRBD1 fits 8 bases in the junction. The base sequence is TGTGCCAGCAGCACCGACAGGGGAGGGGAAAAACTGTTTTTT. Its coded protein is CASSTDRGGEKLFF.